Below, one T cell receptor beta chain is given with its context. Germline CDR1 and CDR2: KGHSH and LQKENI. V trimming: 3 bases; J trimming: 5 bases; junction bases outside the gene matches: 7. The CDR3 length is 15 residues. The data belong to a study of blood T cell repertoires in COVID-19. Study context: Sources were T cells, B-cell-depleted T cells, or PBMCs; the material itself was cDNA or gDNA.

Clones were read by immunoSEQ multiplex PCR, and TCRdb kept only the in-frame ones, dropping some. Of over 200,000 clones listed, nearly 90% are singletons. V usage is TRBV18 and J usage is TRBJ2-5; 9 bases align to TRBD1. The sample was peripheral blood. This receptor was taken from a woman between 18 and 29 years old who had recovered from COVID-19. CDR3 coding DNA: TGTGCCAGCTCACCCCCCGGACAGGGGTACGAGACCCAGTACTTC. This encodes CASSPPGQGYETQYF. Complete variable domain (other parts from reference TRBV18 and TRBJ2-5): NAGVMQNPRHLVRRRGQEARLRCSPMKGHSHVYWYRQLPEEGLKFMVYLQKENIIDESGMPKERFSAEFPKEGPSILRIQQVVRGDSAAYFCASSPPGQGYETQYFGPGTRLLVL.